A selection of T cell receptor beta chains follows, all from one sample in a study of OX40 agonist ivuxolimab in advanced cancers. TCRdb's copy holds only in-frame clones and misses some; the assay was immunoSEQ multiplex PCR. The sample holds tens of thousands of clones, over 85% seen once. The sample was CD4+ or CD8+ T cells sorted from blood, taken in a trial of the OX40 agonist ivuxolimab. The receptor source for this set is an adult with an advanced solid tumor such as melanoma, head and neck, liver or kidney cancer. Both conserved end residues are part of each CDR3. D genes are given only for firm matches. Only part of the rows carry a size: once, few, many, or a class if the clone is expanded.

J,size,V,D,CDR3,DNA
TRBJ1-6,NA,TRBV6-6,NA,CASSYINSPLHF,TGTGCCAGCAGTTACATTAATTCACCCCTCCACTTT
TRBJ1-1,NA,TRBV19,NA,CASSIRLFSGTLNTEAFF,TGTGCCAGTAGTATCCGGTTGTTTAGCGGGACATTGAACACTGAAGCTTTCTTT
TRBJ1-5,NA,TRBV5-1,NA,CASSLAGTSHQPQHF,TGCGCCAGCAGCTTGGCCGGGACCTCCCATCAGCCCCAGCATTTT
TRBJ2-1,NA,TRBV25-1,NA,CASSELRGRYEQFF,TGTGCCAGCAGTGAATTAAGGGGGAGGTATGAGCAGTTCTTC
TRBJ2-5,NA,TRBV18,TRBD2,CASSHQAGEETQYF,TGTGCCAGCTCACACCAAGCGGGGGAAGAGACCCAGTACTTC
TRBJ2-7,NA,TRBV5-4,TRBD1,CASSYRTGSAYEQYF,TGTGCCAGCAGCTACAGGACAGGGAGCGCCTACGAGCAGTACTTC
TRBJ2-3,NA,TRBV19,TRBD2,CASRERGGVRDTQYF,TGTGCCAGTAGAGAAAGGGGAGGGGTCCGGGATACGCAGTATTTT
TRBJ2-7,NA,TRBV15,NA,CATSRGYGGNEQYF,TGTGCCACCAGCAGAGGGTACGGGGGAAACGAGCAGTACTTC
TRBJ2-5,NA,TRBV5-4,TRBD2,CASSFGGGKETQYF,TGTGCCAGCAGCTTTGGCGGGGGGAAAGAGACCCAGTACTTC
TRBJ2-7,few,TRBV5-4,TRBD1,CASSRMGQGKDEQYF,TGTGCCAGCAGCCGAATGGGACAGGGTAAAGACGAGCAGTACTTC
TRBJ1-6,NA,TRBV5-1,NA,CASSPKQVVNSPLHF,TGCGCCAGCAGCCCTAAACAGGTAGTCAATTCACCCCTCCACTTT
TRBJ2-7,NA,TRBV7-2,NA,CASSLEDEQYF,TGTGCCAGCAGCTTAGAGGACGAGCAGTACTTC
TRBJ2-7,NA,TRBV10-2,NA,CASSESTSGGNYEQYF,TGCGCCAGCAGTGAGTCGACTAGTGGGGGCAACTACGAGCAGTACTTC
TRBJ1-5,NA,TRBV6-1,NA,CASSEIRSNQPQHF,TGTGCCAGCAGTGAAATCAGGAGCAATCAGCCCCAGCATTTT
TRBJ2-1,NA,TRBV6-5,NA,CASSYVAGVYNEQFF,TGTGCCAGCAGTTACGTGGCAGGGGTTTACAATGAGCAGTTCTTC
TRBJ1-3,NA,TRBV18,TRBD1,CASSPMDTRGGAGNTIYF,TGTGCCAGCTCACCAATGGACACGCGAGGGGGCGCGGGAAACACCATATATTTT
TRBJ2-2,NA,TRBV5-4,TRBD2,CASSPRGGNTGELFF,TGTGCCAGCAGCCCGCGGGGGGGGAACACCGGGGAGCTGTTTTTT
TRBJ1-2,few,TRBV28,TRBD1,CASRTGQGSYGYTF,TGTGCCAGCAGGACCGGACAGGGGAGCTATGGCTACACCTTC
TRBJ2-5,NA,TRBV7-9,NA,CASSGGGREETQYF,TGTGCCAGCAGCGGTGGGGGTAGGGAGGAGACCCAGTACTTC
TRBJ2-3,NA,TRBV6-5,TRBD1,CASSRDSSGTDTQYF,TGTGCCAGCAGTCGGGACAGCTCTGGCACAGATACGCAGTATTTT
TRBJ2-7,NA,TRBV6-1,NA,CATDRSGYREQYF,TGTGCCACCGATAGATCAGGTTATCGAGAGCAGTACTTC
TRBJ2-1,NA,TRBV12-5,TRBD1,CASAQTGRKINEQFF,TGTGCTAGTGCTCAGACAGGGAGAAAAATCAATGAGCAGTTCTTC
TRBJ2-7,NA,TRBV18,NA,CASSSGAYEQYF,TGTGCCAGCTCCTCGGGCGCCTACGAGCAGTACTTC
TRBJ1-2,NA,TRBV28,NA,CASSSQAANYGYTF,TGTGCCAGCAGTTCCCAGGCGGCTAACTATGGCTACACCTTC
TRBJ2-7,NA,TRBV18,NA,CASSDGWYEQYF,TGTGCCAGCTCAGACGGGTGGTACGAGCAGTACTTC
TRBJ2-6,NA,TRBV28,NA,CASSLGGAGANVLTF,TGTGCCAGCAGTTTAGGTGGGGCTGGGGCCAACGTCCTGACTTTC
TRBJ2-7,NA,TRBV5-8,NA,CASSRNYEQYF,TGTGCCAGCAGCCGTAACTACGAGCAGTACTTC
TRBJ1-1,NA,TRBV12-5,NA,CASGQDMNTEAFF,TGTGCTAGTGGTCAGGACATGAACACTGAAGCTTTCTTT
TRBJ2-1,NA,TRBV5-1,NA,CASSSSSGTREQFF,TGCGCCAGCAGCTCCTCTTCCGGGACACGAGAGCAGTTCTTC
TRBJ1-5,NA,TRBV19,TRBD1,CASSPTGGSQPQHF,TGTGCCAGTAGTCCGACAGGGGGCAGTCAGCCCCAGCATTTT
TRBJ1-1,once,TRBV6-5,TRBD1,CASSLQGSNTEAFF,TGTGCCAGCAGCCTACAGGGGTCGAACACTGAAGCTTTCTTT
TRBJ1-1,once,TRBV6-1,NA,CASSNRFDTEAFF,TGTGCCAGCAGTAACAGGTTCGACACTGAAGCTTTCTTT
TRBJ2-7,NA,TRBV28,TRBD1,CASRPPGQFYEQYF,TGTGCCAGCAGACCACCGGGACAGTTCTACGAGCAGTACTTC
TRBJ2-3,once,TRBV9,TRBD2,CASSTRPSGGPLDTQYF,TGTGCCAGCAGCACACGCCCCTCGGGGGGGCCATTAGATACGCAGTATTTT
TRBJ2-1,NA,TRBV5-1,NA,CASSLEGTRQFF,TGCGCCAGCAGCTTGGAAGGGACTCGGCAGTTCTTC
TRBJ2-3,NA,TRBV2,TRBD2,CASGQGTSGHLTDTQYF,TGTGCCTCGGGACAGGGGACTAGCGGGCACCTCACAGATACGCAGTATTTT